The rows below give T cell receptor beta chains drawn from one sample of a study of regulatory T cells in long-lasting Graves disease. TCRdb redid the calling of the multiplex PCR reads with MiXCR, one entry per CDR3 protein. The table includes 250,000 to 300,000 distinct CDR3 sequences, around 18% detected once. The sample also formed part of further work on T cells in Graves' hyperthyroidism and ophthalmopathy.

This sample comprised peripheral blood mononuclear cells (PBMCs), obtained at new diagnosis, from a patient treated with antithyroid drugs. Receptor source: a woman in her twenties or thirties with Graves disease. The CDR3 runs from the conserved cysteine through the conserved F or W. A D gene is named only where the DNA matches it firmly. Expanded clones get a size class; other rows say once, few or many, or leave the size out.

d_gene: NA; v_gene: TRBV20-1; len: 15; abundance: NA; j_gene: TRBJ2-1; CDR3aa: CSASVGAGSNNEQFF; CDR3nt: TGCAGTGCTAGTGTGGGGGCGGGAAGCAACAATGAGCAGTTCTTC
d_gene: TRBD1; v_gene: TRBV7-2; len: 14; abundance: few; j_gene: TRBJ1-2; CDR3aa: CASSIGGGDGGYTF; CDR3nt: TGTGCCAGCAGCATAGGGGGCGGGGATGGAGGCTACACCTTC
d_gene: NA; v_gene: TRBV6-2/TRBV6-3; len: 12; abundance: many; j_gene: TRBJ2-1; CDR3aa: CASRTEDNEQFF; CDR3nt: TGTGCCAGTAGGACAGAGGACAATGAGCAGTTCTTC
d_gene: TRBD2; v_gene: TRBV6-1; len: 16; abundance: many; j_gene: TRBJ2-3; CDR3aa: CASIWSAGGSSDTQYF; CDR3nt: TGTGCCAGCATTTGGAGCGCGGGGGGTTCCTCAGATACGCAGTATTTT
d_gene: TRBD2; v_gene: TRBV19; len: 18; abundance: NA; j_gene: TRBJ2-3; CDR3aa: CASSNYPPSSGGVNTQYF; CDR3nt: TGTGCCAGTAGTAACTACCCCCCATCTAGCGGGGGGGTGAATACGCAGTATTTT
d_gene: TRBD2; v_gene: TRBV27; len: 14; abundance: many; j_gene: TRBJ2-5; CDR3aa: CASSFLAGRETQYF; CDR3nt: TGTGCCAGCAGTTTCCTAGCGGGACGTGAGACCCAGTACTTC
d_gene: NA; v_gene: TRBV20-1; len: 14; abundance: many; j_gene: TRBJ2-7; CDR3aa: CSASLVRGAYEQYF; CDR3nt: TGCAGTGCCTCCTTGGTCAGGGGAGCCTACGAGCAGTACTTC
d_gene: TRBD1; v_gene: TRBV11-3; len: 14; abundance: many; j_gene: TRBJ2-3; CDR3aa: CASSTTTGVDTQYF; CDR3nt: TGTGCCAGCAGCACGACCACAGGGGTGGATACGCAGTATTTT
d_gene: NA; v_gene: TRBV30; len: 13; abundance: once; j_gene: TRBJ2-7; CDR3aa: CAWSDLGSYEQYF; CDR3nt: TGTGCCTGGAGCGACCTAGGGTCCTACGAGCAGTACTTC
d_gene: TRBD2; v_gene: TRBV2; len: 14; abundance: NA; j_gene: TRBJ2-1; CDR3aa: CASRGTSGDNEQFF; CDR3nt: TGTGCCAGCAGGGGGACTAGCGGGGACAATGAGCAGTTCTTC
d_gene: TRBD1; v_gene: TRBV2; len: 18; abundance: NA; j_gene: TRBJ1-2; CDR3aa: CASSPTSLRDRGDYGYTF; CDR3nt: TGTGCCAGCTCACCAACAAGTCTCCGGGACAGGGGAGACTATGGCTACACCTTC
d_gene: TRBD2; v_gene: TRBV11-2; len: 15; abundance: once; j_gene: TRBJ2-7; CDR3aa: CASSWASGGSYEQYF; CDR3nt: TGTGCCAGCAGCTGGGCTAGCGGGGGGTCCTACGAGCAGTACTTC
d_gene: NA; v_gene: TRBV19; len: 14; abundance: many; j_gene: TRBJ1-1; CDR3aa: CASKGEIIGTEAFF; CDR3nt: TGTGCCAGTAAGGGGGAAATTATCGGCACTGAAGCTTTCTTT
d_gene: TRBD1; v_gene: TRBV29-1; len: 14; abundance: many; j_gene: TRBJ1-2; CDR3aa: CSVEDRGFAYGYTF; CDR3nt: TGCAGCGTTGAGGACAGGGGGTTTGCCTATGGCTACACCTTC
d_gene: NA; v_gene: TRBV3-1; len: 15; abundance: NA; j_gene: TRBJ1-1; CDR3aa: CASSQYSGADSEAFF; CDR3nt: TGTGCCAGCAGCCAGTATAGCGGGGCGGACTCTGAAGCTTTCTTT
d_gene: TRBD1; v_gene: TRBV9; len: 13; abundance: many; j_gene: TRBJ1-2; CDR3aa: CASSGGTDDGYTF; CDR3nt: TGTGCCAGCAGCGGAGGGACAGACGATGGCTACACCTTC
d_gene: TRBD1; v_gene: TRBV15; len: 16; abundance: few; j_gene: TRBJ1-6; CDR3aa: CATSRDRGTGGSPLHF; CDR3nt: TGTGCCACCAGCAGAGATAGGGGAACAGGGGGCTCACCCCTCCACTTT
d_gene: TRBD1; v_gene: TRBV7-3; len: 13; abundance: NA; j_gene: TRBJ1-1; CDR3aa: CASSPGGTDEAFF; CDR3nt: TGTGCCAGCAGCCCGGGCGGGACAGATGAAGCTTTCTTT
d_gene: NA; v_gene: TRBV20-1; len: 14; abundance: many; j_gene: TRBJ2-7; CDR3aa: CSARDRGRTYEQYF; CDR3nt: TGCAGTGCTAGAGATCGGGGGCGGACTTACGAGCAGTACTTC
d_gene: NA; v_gene: TRBV7-2; len: 15; abundance: many; j_gene: TRBJ1-2; CDR3aa: CASSYLTTSANGYTF; CDR3nt: TGTGCCAGCAGCTACCTGACAACCAGTGCTAATGGCTACACCTTC
d_gene: TRBD2; v_gene: TRBV11-2; len: 14; abundance: NA; j_gene: TRBJ2-7; CDR3aa: CASSRTSGSDEQYF; CDR3nt: TGTGCCAGCAGCAGGACTAGCGGGAGCGACGAGCAGTACTTC
d_gene: NA; v_gene: TRBV27; len: 13; abundance: many; j_gene: TRBJ2-5; CDR3aa: CASSSGRLETQYF; CDR3nt: TGTGCCAGCAGTTCTGGGAGGTTGGAGACCCAGTACTTC
d_gene: TRBD1; v_gene: TRBV20-1; len: 15; abundance: NA; j_gene: TRBJ1-1; CDR3aa: CSAAGTGGPNTEAFF; CDR3nt: TGCAGTGCTGCCGGGACAGGGGGGCCGAACACTGAAGCTTTCTTT
d_gene: TRBD2; v_gene: TRBV24-1; len: 15; abundance: many; j_gene: TRBJ2-3; CDR3aa: CATSDYAGGLDTQYF; CDR3nt: TGTGCCACCAGTGATTATGCGGGGGGGCTAGATACGCAGTATTTT
d_gene: TRBD1; v_gene: TRBV18; len: 17; abundance: many; j_gene: TRBJ2-5; CDR3aa: CASSPGLSRQGQETQYF; CDR3nt: TGTGCCAGCTCACCTGGTTTGTCGAGACAGGGGCAAGAGACCCAGTACTTC
d_gene: NA; v_gene: TRBV11-2; len: 16; abundance: many; j_gene: TRBJ1-2; CDR3aa: CASSSLRGKKIYGYTF; CDR3nt: TGTGCCAGCAGCTCCTTGCGGGGGAAAAAAATCTATGGCTACACCTTC
d_gene: TRBD2; v_gene: TRBV19; len: 15; abundance: NA; j_gene: TRBJ2-1; CDR3aa: CASMLSGGSYNEQFF; CDR3nt: TGTGCCAGTATGCTCTCGGGGGGCTCCTACAATGAGCAGTTCTTC
d_gene: NA; v_gene: TRBV5-6; len: 15; abundance: few; j_gene: TRBJ2-7; CDR3aa: CASSLGPEGTYEQYF; CDR3nt: TGTGCCAGCAGCTTGGGGCCGGAAGGCACCTACGAGCAGTACTTC
d_gene: NA; v_gene: TRBV12-3/TRBV12-4; len: 13; abundance: many; j_gene: TRBJ2-5; CDR3aa: CASSLRVRETQYF; CDR3nt: TGTGCCAGCAGTTTACGGGTGAGGGAGACCCAGTACTTC
d_gene: NA; v_gene: TRBV5-5; len: 14; abundance: many; j_gene: TRBJ1-5; CDR3aa: CASSPQTGNQPQHF; CDR3nt: TGTGCCAGCAGCCCCCAAACAGGGAATCAGCCCCAGCATTTT
d_gene: NA; v_gene: TRBV3-1; len: 13; abundance: many; j_gene: TRBJ2-1; CDR3aa: CASSRGTYNEQFF; CDR3nt: TGTGCCAGCTCTCGGGGAACCTACAATGAGCAGTTCTTC
d_gene: NA; v_gene: TRBV3-1; len: 15; abundance: NA; j_gene: TRBJ2-7; CDR3aa: CASSQGTHPPYEQYF; CDR3nt: TGTGCCAGCAGCCAAGGGACTCATCCCCCCTACGAGCAGTACTTC
d_gene: NA; v_gene: TRBV5-1; len: 15; abundance: many; j_gene: TRBJ1-3; CDR3aa: CASSLTGRFENTIYF; CDR3nt: TGCGCCAGCAGCTTAACAGGGAGATTTGAAAACACCATATATTTT
d_gene: NA; v_gene: TRBV6-4; len: 16; abundance: many; j_gene: TRBJ1-5; CDR3aa: CASRSPGQFSREPQHF; CDR3nt: TGTGCCAGCAGATCTCCCGGACAGTTCTCCAGAGAGCCCCAGCATTTT
d_gene: NA; v_gene: TRBV5-1; len: 16; abundance: many; j_gene: TRBJ2-7; CDR3aa: CASSLGGAGVPYEQYF; CDR3nt: TGCGCCAGCAGCTTGGGGGGGGCAGGGGTCCCATACGAGCAGTACTTC
d_gene: TRBD1; v_gene: TRBV5-1; len: 19; abundance: many; j_gene: TRBJ1-1; CDR3aa: CASSMGGDRGQRRNTEAFF; CDR3nt: TGCGCCAGCAGCATGGGTGGGGACAGGGGCCAACGAAGGAACACTGAAGCTTTCTTT
d_gene: NA; v_gene: TRBV4-1; len: 15; abundance: many; j_gene: TRBJ1-5; CDR3aa: CASSPTDYSNQPQHF; CDR3nt: TGTGCCAGCAGCCCTACAGATTATAGCAATCAGCCCCAGCATTTT
d_gene: NA; v_gene: TRBV29-1; len: 15; abundance: NA; j_gene: TRBJ2-1; CDR3aa: CSALTLYRDGNEQFF; CDR3nt: TGCAGCGCCCTGACCCTTTACAGGGATGGGAATGAGCAGTTCTTC
d_gene: NA; v_gene: TRBV18; len: 15; abundance: many; j_gene: TRBJ1-2; CDR3aa: CASSPRSEIGYGYTF; CDR3nt: TGTGCCAGCTCACCCAGGTCGGAGATTGGCTATGGCTACACCTTC
d_gene: NA; v_gene: TRBV27; len: 14; abundance: NA; j_gene: TRBJ1-2; CDR3aa: CASSPGGHHLTLTF; CDR3nt: TGTGCCAGCAGTCCCGGGGGACACCACTTAACGCTTACCTTC
d_gene: TRBD1; v_gene: TRBV20-1; len: 11; abundance: many; j_gene: TRBJ1-2; CDR3aa: CSATQGAGYTF; CDR3nt: TGCAGTGCTACCCAGGGGGCTGGCTACACCTTC
d_gene: NA; v_gene: TRBV5-8; len: 15; abundance: many; j_gene: TRBJ1-2; CDR3aa: CASSFTVGTSYGYTF; CDR3nt: TGTGCCAGCAGCTTCACCGTGGGGACCTCCTATGGCTACACCTTC
d_gene: NA; v_gene: TRBV27; len: 13; abundance: NA; j_gene: TRBJ2-3; CDR3aa: CASSFPPPDTQYF; CDR3nt: TGTGCCAGCAGTTTCCCCCCTCCAGATACGCAGTATTTT
d_gene: TRBD1; v_gene: TRBV4-1; len: 17; abundance: NA; j_gene: TRBJ2-3; CDR3aa: CASSHRQGIVDTDTQYF; CDR3nt: TGCGCCAGCAGCCACCGACAGGGAATCGTAGATACAGATACGCAGTATTTT
d_gene: TRBD1; v_gene: TRBV9; len: 17; abundance: few; j_gene: TRBJ1-3; CDR3aa: CASSVAYTDRERDTIYF; CDR3nt: TGTGCCAGCAGCGTAGCCTATACCGACAGGGAGAGAGACACCATATATTTT
d_gene: NA; v_gene: TRBV24-1; len: 17; abundance: NA; j_gene: TRBJ2-7; CDR3aa: CATSPRRGGRVDYEQYF; CDR3nt: TGTGCCACCAGTCCTCGTAGGGGGGGTAGGGTGGACTACGAGCAGTACTTC
d_gene: NA; v_gene: TRBV3-1; len: 16; abundance: many; j_gene: TRBJ1-4; CDR3aa: CASSPPLLEPNEKLFF; CDR3nt: TGTGCCAGCAGCCCCCCACTTTTGGAGCCAAATGAAAAACTGTTTTTT
d_gene: NA; v_gene: TRBV12-3/TRBV12-4; len: 12; abundance: many; j_gene: TRBJ1-2; CDR3aa: CASSRDAGGYTF; CDR3nt: TGTGCCAGCAGTAGGGACGCTGGAGGCTACACCTTC
d_gene: NA; v_gene: TRBV20-1; len: 15; abundance: few; j_gene: TRBJ2-1; CDR3aa: CSARDSGPTYNEQFF; CDR3nt: TGCAGTGCTAGAGATAGCGGACCGACCTACAATGAGCAGTTCTTC
d_gene: TRBD2; v_gene: TRBV4-1; len: 17; abundance: many; j_gene: TRBJ2-3; CDR3aa: CASSQGPQRGVTDTQYF; CDR3nt: TGCGCCAGCAGCCAAGGTCCCCAGCGGGGGGTCACAGATACGCAGTATTTT
d_gene: TRBD2; v_gene: TRBV7-9; len: 16; abundance: many; j_gene: TRBJ2-7; CDR3aa: CASSLLLSGDSYEQYF; CDR3nt: TGTGCCAGCAGCTTACTCCTAAGCGGGGACTCCTACGAGCAGTACTTC
d_gene: NA; v_gene: TRBV11-2; len: 18; abundance: NA; j_gene: TRBJ2-6; CDR3aa: CASSPSSRALSGANVLTF; CDR3nt: TGTGCCAGCAGCCCCTCGAGCCGGGCTTTGTCTGGGGCCAACGTCCTGACTTTC
d_gene: TRBD1; v_gene: TRBV18; len: 15; abundance: many; j_gene: TRBJ1-4; CDR3aa: CASSQGTGPNEKLFF; CDR3nt: TGTGCCAGCTCACAAGGGACAGGCCCTAATGAAAAACTGTTTTTT
d_gene: TRBD1; v_gene: TRBV18; len: 15; abundance: many; j_gene: TRBJ2-1; CDR3aa: CASSQTGGNYNEQFF; CDR3nt: TGTGCCAGCTCCCAAACAGGGGGCAACTACAATGAGCAGTTCTTC
d_gene: NA; v_gene: TRBV7-9; len: 13; abundance: many; j_gene: TRBJ1-2; CDR3aa: CASSVEGRNGYTF; CDR3nt: TGTGCCAGCAGCGTTGAAGGGCGTAACGGCTACACCTTC
d_gene: TRBD1; v_gene: TRBV3-1; len: 14; abundance: many; j_gene: TRBJ1-2; CDR3aa: CASSGTEKDYGYTF; CDR3nt: TGTGCCAGCAGCGGGACAGAAAAGGACTATGGCTACACCTTC
d_gene: NA; v_gene: TRBV20-1; len: 13; abundance: many; j_gene: TRBJ2-5; CDR3aa: CSASRVTFETQYF; CDR3nt: TGCAGTGCTAGTCGGGTCACCTTCGAGACCCAGTACTTC
d_gene: NA; v_gene: TRBV2; len: 14; abundance: NA; j_gene: TRBJ2-2; CDR3aa: CASRYRVNTGELFF; CDR3nt: TGTGCCAGCAGGTACAGGGTTAACACCGGGGAGCTGTTTTTT
d_gene: NA; v_gene: TRBV7-9; len: 16; abundance: many; j_gene: TRBJ1-2; CDR3aa: CASSFGQGWEDYGYTF; CDR3nt: TGTGCCAGCAGCTTCGGGCAGGGCTGGGAGGACTATGGCTACACCTTC
d_gene: TRBD1; v_gene: TRBV12-3/TRBV12-4; len: 16; abundance: many; j_gene: TRBJ2-7; CDR3aa: CASSSSWDRATYEQYF; CDR3nt: TGTGCCAGCAGTTCCTCCTGGGACAGGGCTACCTACGAGCAGTACTTC